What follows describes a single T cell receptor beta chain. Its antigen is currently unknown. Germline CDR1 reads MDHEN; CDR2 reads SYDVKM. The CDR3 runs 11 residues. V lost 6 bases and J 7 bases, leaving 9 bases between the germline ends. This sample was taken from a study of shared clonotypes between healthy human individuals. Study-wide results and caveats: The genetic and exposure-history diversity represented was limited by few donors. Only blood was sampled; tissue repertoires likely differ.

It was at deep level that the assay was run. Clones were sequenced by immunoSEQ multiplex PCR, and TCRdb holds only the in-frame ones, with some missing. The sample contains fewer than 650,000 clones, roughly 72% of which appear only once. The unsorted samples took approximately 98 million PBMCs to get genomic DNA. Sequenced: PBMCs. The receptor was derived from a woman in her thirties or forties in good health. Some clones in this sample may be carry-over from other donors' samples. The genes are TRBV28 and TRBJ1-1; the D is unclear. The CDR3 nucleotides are TGTGCCAGCAGGGACGAAAATGAAGCTTTCTTT. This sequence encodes CASRDENEAFF. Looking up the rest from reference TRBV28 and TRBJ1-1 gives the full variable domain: DVKVTQSSRYLVKRTGEKVFLECVQDMDHENMFWYRQDPGLGLRLIYFSYDVKMKEKGDIPEGYSVSREKKERFSLILESASTNQTSMYLCASRDENEAFFGQGTRLTVV.